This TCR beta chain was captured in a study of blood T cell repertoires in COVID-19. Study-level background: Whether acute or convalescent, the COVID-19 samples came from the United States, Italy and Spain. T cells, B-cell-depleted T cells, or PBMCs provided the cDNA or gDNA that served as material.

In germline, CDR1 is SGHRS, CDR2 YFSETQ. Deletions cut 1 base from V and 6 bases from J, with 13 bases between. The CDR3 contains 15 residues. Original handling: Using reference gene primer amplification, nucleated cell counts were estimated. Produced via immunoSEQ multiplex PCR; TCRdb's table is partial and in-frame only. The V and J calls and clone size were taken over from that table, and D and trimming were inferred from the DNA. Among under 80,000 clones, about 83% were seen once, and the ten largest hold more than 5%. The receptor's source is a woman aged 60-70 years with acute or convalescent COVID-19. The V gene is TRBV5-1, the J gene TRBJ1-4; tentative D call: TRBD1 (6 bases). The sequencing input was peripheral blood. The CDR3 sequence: CASSLFGGADEKLFF. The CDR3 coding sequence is TGCGCCAGCAGCTTGTTTGGGGGCGCCGATGAAAAACTGTTTTTT.